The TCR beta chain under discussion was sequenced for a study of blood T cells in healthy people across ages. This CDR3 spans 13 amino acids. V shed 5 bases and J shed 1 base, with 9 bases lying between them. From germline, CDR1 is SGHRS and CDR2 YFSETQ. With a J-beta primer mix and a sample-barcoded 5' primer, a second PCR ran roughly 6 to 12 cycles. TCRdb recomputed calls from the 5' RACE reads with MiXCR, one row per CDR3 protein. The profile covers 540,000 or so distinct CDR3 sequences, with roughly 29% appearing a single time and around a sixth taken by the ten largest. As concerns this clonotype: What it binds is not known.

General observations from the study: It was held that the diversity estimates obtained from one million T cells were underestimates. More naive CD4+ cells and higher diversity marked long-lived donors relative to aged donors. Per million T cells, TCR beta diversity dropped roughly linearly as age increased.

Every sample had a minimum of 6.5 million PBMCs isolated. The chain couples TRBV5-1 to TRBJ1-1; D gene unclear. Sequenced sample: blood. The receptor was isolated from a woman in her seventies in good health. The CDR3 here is CASSFVGNTEAFF. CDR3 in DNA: TGCGCCAGCAGTTTTGTCGGGAACACTGAAGCTTTCTTT.